The source of this T cell receptor (beta chain) is a study of low-dose radiotherapy and immunotherapy resistance in tumors. Across the study: The treatment that patients received was intravenous nivolumab 240 mg every two weeks plus ipilimumab 1 mg/kg every six weeks.

Time point specified: before trial treatment. Low-dose radiotherapy, low-dose cyclophosphamide, aspirin, ipilimumab and nivolumab were all given to the donors. CDR1 and CDR2 from the germline V gene are MRHNA and SNTAGT. Trimming removed 0 bases at V and 6 bases at J, with 3 bases between. This CDR3 has 13 residues. TRAV and TRBV primers primed cDNA for both TCRalpha and TCRbeta. TCR amplification ran roughly 21 PCR cycles using constant-region and V-primer adapter primers. TCRdb fed the reads into MiXCR, producing one record per CDR3 protein. The repertoire holds tens of thousands of distinct CDR3 sequences, with around a third as singletons.

V and J are TRBV6-4 and TRBJ1-6; D uncertain. The sample was PBMCs, taken before treatment. This sequence originates from a female donor with ovarian cancer. This CDR3 reads CASSDSSNSPLHF. The DNA of the CDR3 is TGTGCCAGCAGTGACTCTAGTAATTCACCCCTCCACTTT.